Only a few counts were recorded for the clone carrying this TCR beta chain. What it binds is unknown. Nominal health characterized the donors when sampled, though unrecorded immune exposures were likely. Germline CDR1 SGHNT, CDR2 YENEEA. Trimming removed 1 base from V and 7 bases from J; junction bases left unmatched: 6. This CDR3 is 16 amino acids long. This entry is derived from a study of cytomegalovirus exposure and HLA in healthy donors. Study-level findings and limits: The authors assumed roughly uniform sequencing depth across donors for presence/absence analyses. Being productive about 87% or about 30% of the time was typical of most TCR beta V segments in an earlier analysis.

In the PCR, 60 Vbeta and 13 Jbeta primers were used. The assay was immunoSEQ multiplex PCR, and TCRdb's table has in-frame clones only and misses some. The sample shows about 130,000 clones, approximately 86% of them seen only once. The chain is built from TRBV11-3 and TRBJ2-1, with 11 bases lining up with TRBD2. This receptor was taken from a boy younger than 18 in good health and CMV-seronegative. Sequencing input: PBMCs. The DNA of the CDR3 is TGTGCCAGCAGCTTAGTGACTAGCGGGACAGAAAATGAGCAGTTCTTC. Protein product: CASSLVTSGTENEQFF.